These 29 T cell receptor beta chains were sequenced from one sample in a study of blood T cell repertoires in COVID-19. The repertoire was sequenced with immunoSEQ multiplex PCR; TCRdb's copy has only in-frame clones and lacks some. The sample records roughly 150,000 clones, 80% to 90% being singletons. Input material: peripheral blood. The source of these receptors is a woman older than 75 with acute or convalescent COVID-19.

V usage is TRBV14 and J usage is TRBJ2-1, with 13 bases fitting TRBD2. Germline assignment: CDR1 SGHDN and CDR2 FVKESK. The ends lost 4 bases at V and 9 bases at J; junction bases unmatched: 6. The CDR3 consists of 15 residues. The CDR3 reads CASSPTSGGVIEQFF. CDR3 DNA: TGTGCCAGCAGCCCTACTAGCGGGGGGGTTATTGAGCAGTTCTTC.

The chain couples TRBV6-5 to TRBJ2-7, with 8 bases aligning to TRBD1. J lost 7 bases, V lost 6 bases, and 8 bases had no gene match. Germline assignment: CDR1 MNHEY and CDR2 SVGAGI. CDR3 length: 13 residues. CDR3 region: CASREGTGREQYF. CDR3 coding DNA: TGTGCCAGCAGGGAGGGGACAGGTCGGGAGCAGTACTTC.

In DNA form, the CDR3 reads TGTGCCTGGGGGACAGGGTGGCACCCTAGTACAGATACGCAGTATTTT. It codes for CAWGTGWHPSTDTQYF. The V call is TRBV30, the J call TRBJ2-3; TRBD1 matches at 9 bases. This CDR3 is 16 amino acids long. In germline, CDR1 is GTSNPN, CDR2 SVGIG (reference sequence). J was trimmed by 3 bases and V by 5 bases; bases with no gene match: 12.

The chain recombines TRBV9 with TRBJ2-1, with a weak D call TRBD2 (6 bases). The CDR3 sequence is 14 residues long. V was trimmed by 2 bases and J by 3 bases, leaving 9 bases between them. Germline V gene sequence: CDR1 SGDLS, CDR2 YYNGEE. This CDR3 reads CASSVGLLYNEQFF. The DNA for the CDR3 is TGTGCCAGCAGCGTGGGACTCCTCTACAATGAGCAGTTCTTC. Based on the CDR3 plus reference TRBV9 and TRBJ2-1, the full variable domain is DSGVTQTPKHLITATGQRVTLRCSPRSGDLSVYWYQQSLDQGLQFLIQYYNGEERAKGNILERFSAQQFPDLHSELNLSSLELGDSALYFCASSVGLLYNEQFFGPGTRLTVL.

This chain uses TRBV29-1 with TRBJ1-1; 10 nucleotides agree with TRBD1. After removal of 7 bases from V and 5 bases from J, the junction contained 16 bases not matched to a gene. The CDR3 is 16 amino acids. CDR1 and CDR2 from the germline V gene are SQVTM and ANQGSEA. The CDR3 nucleotides are TGCAGCGCACTAAACCCGGGACAGGGGCGACAGACTGAAGCTTTCTTT. It specifies CSALNPGQGRQTEAFF.

V and J are TRBV7-2 and TRBJ2-3; tentative D call: TRBD2 (6 bases). Per the germline V gene, CDR1 is SGHTA and CDR2 is FQGNSA. Trimming pared 3 bases from V and 0 bases from J, leaving 10 bases between. The CDR3 has 15 residues. CDR3 in amino acids: CASSFGGASTDTQYF. The CDR3 DNA reads TGTGCCAGCAGCTTCGGCGGGGCGAGCACAGATACGCAGTATTTT.

This chain uses TRBV9 with TRBJ1-4; D is ambiguous. The V gene's germline CDR1 is SGDLS and CDR2 YYNGEE. V lost 1 base and J lost 1, with 11 bases in between. The CDR3 totals 16 residues. The CDR3 sequence is CASSVRPGGTNEKLFF. DNA of the CDR3: TGTGCCAGCAGCGTAAGGCCGGGAGGAACTAATGAAAAACTGTTTTTT.

The J gene is TRBJ1-1, the V gene TRBV2; D is unresolved. From germline, CDR1 is SNHLY and CDR2 FYNNEI. V lost 6 bases to trimming and J lost 2 bases, with 16 bases between them. The CDR3 totals 15 residues. CDR3 DNA sequence: TGTGCCAGCAGATTCCTAACAGCGGGAAACACTGAAGCTTTCTTT. Protein: CASRFLTAGNTEAFF.

The V call is TRBV9, the J call TRBJ2-3, with TRBD2 as a possible D gene (5 bases). The CDR3 has 15 residues. Germline V gene data show CDR1 as SGDLS and CDR2 as YYNGEE. V shed 3 bases and J shed 5 bases, with 16 bases lying between them. CDR3: CASSGAGPIRDTQYF. CDR3 sequence (DNA): TGTGCCAGCAGCGGTGCGGGCCCAATACGAGATACGCAGTATTTT.

V gene TRBV7-8 combines with J gene TRBJ1-6; D ambiguous. The CDR3 loop spans 14 amino acids. The V gene's germline CDR1 is SGHVS and CDR2 FQNEAQ. The V gene lost 3 bases and the J gene lost 7 bases, with 10 bases spanning the gap. Written as DNA, the CDR3 is TGTGCCAGCAGCTTGACCTTCAGGAATTCACCCCTCCACTTT. It specifies CASSLTFRNSPLHF.

V gene TRBV5-1 combines with J gene TRBJ2-3, with 13 positions matching TRBD2. There are 16 residues in the CDR3. Germline-derived CDR1 and CDR2 are SGHRS and YFSETQ. The ends lost 1 base at V and 2 bases at J; junction bases unmatched: 1. CDR3 sequence: CASSLTSGRATDTQYF. The CDR3 nucleotides are TGCGCCAGCAGCTTGACTAGCGGGAGGGCCACAGATACGCAGTATTTT.

The chain has TRBV27 and TRBJ2-5; no reliable D call. There are 15 residues in the CDR3. Germline CDR1 and CDR2: MNHEY and SMNVEV (reference sequence). Trimming shortened V by 5 bases and J by 6 bases, and 19 bases separated the two germline ends. The CDR3, as DNA: TGTGCCAGCAGTAGCCTCCAATCGTTAAAGCAGACCCAGTACTTC. It specifies CASSSLQSLKQTQYF.

This rearrangement joins TRBV6-1 to TRBJ2-7; TRBD2 agrees at 12 bases. Germline CDR1 reads MNHNS; CDR2 reads SASEGT. V shed 2 bases and J 6 bases; nucleotides not matched to a gene: 2. CDR3 length: 14 residues. In DNA, the CDR3 is TGTGCCAGCAGTGAACTAGCGGGAGGGGGCGAGCAGTACTTC. Translating gives CASSELAGGGEQYF.

The J gene is TRBJ2-1, the V gene TRBV6-5; D possibly corresponds to TRBD2 (6 bases). The CDR3 runs 15 residues. Germline assignment: CDR1 MNHEY and CDR2 SVGAGI. Trimming took 8 bases from V and 7 from J, leaving 21 bases between them. CDR3 DNA sequence: TGTGCCAGCTCGGTCCCGGGCAGGAGGGAAAATGAGCAGTTCTTC. Translating it yields CASSVPGRRENEQFF.

The genes are TRBV5-1 and TRBJ2-2, with 11 bases fitting TRBD2. There are 16 residues in the CDR3. V lost 0 bases and J lost 4; bases outside the gene matches: 2. Germline loops: CDR1 SGHRS, CDR2 YFSETQ. The CDR3 nucleotides read TGCGCCAGCAGCTTGGCCGGGACTAGCGGCACCGGGGAGCTGTTTTTT. This gives the protein CASSLAGTSGTGELFF.

The rearrangement links TRBV6-5 to TRBJ1-5; D ambiguous. CDR1 and CDR2 (germline): MNHEY, SVGAGI. The CDR3 consists of 14 residues. V was cut by 8 bases and J by 9 bases, with 20 bases left in between. The CDR3 DNA reads TGTGCCAGCTCACCTACCCGATCCGATCCGCCCCAGCATTTT. Residues: CASSPTRSDPPQHF.

The rearrangement uses TRBV6-5 and TRBJ1-1; 10 bases line up with TRBD1. The V and J ends lost 8 bases and 8 bases, in that order; junction bases with no gene match: 8. Per germline, CDR1 MNHEY and CDR2 SVGAGI. The CDR3 length is 13 residues. The CDR3 region has the DNA TGTGCCAGCGGGACAGGGGAAGCCCCAGAAGCTTTCTTT. Translating it yields CASGTGEAPEAFF.

The chain couples TRBV27 to TRBJ1-1; no clear D gene. Germline V gene sequence: CDR1 MNHEY, CDR2 SMNVEV (reference sequence). The V end was cut by 2 bases, the J end by 3 bases, with 7 bases between. The CDR3 extends over 13 amino acids. CDR3 residues: CASSLKAYTEAFF. In DNA form, the CDR3 reads TGTGCCAGCAGTTTAAAAGCATACACTGAAGCTTTCTTT.

This clone was picked up a small number of times. V and J are TRBV5-1 and TRBJ2-7, with 9 bases identical to TRBD1. The J segment lost 7 bases and the V segment lost 4 bases, leaving 9 bases of the junction unmatched. The CDR3 is made up of 14 amino acids. The germline V gene has CDR1 SGHRS and CDR2 YFSETQ. The CDR3: CASSAGQGGGEQYF. The CDR3 nucleotides read TGCGCCAGCAGCGCGGGACAGGGCGGTGGAGAGCAGTACTTC.

V usage is TRBV3-1 (or the pseudogene TRBV3-2) and J usage is TRBJ2-1, with 7 bases fitting TRBD2. The CDR3 loop spans 13 amino acids. The trim removed 8 bases at V and 7 bases at J, leaving 8 bases unmatched. From germline, CDR1 is LGHDT and CDR2 YNNKEL (reference sequence). CDR3 region: CASAGVRGNEQFF. Here the CDR3 DNA reads TGTGCCAGCGCGGGGGTAAGGGGTAATGAGCAGTTCTTC.

This clone has just a few counts. The genes are TRBV29-1 and TRBJ1-6; the match to TRBD1 covers 10 bases. The CDR3 has 14 residues. V trimming: 5 bases; J trimming: 6 bases; junction bases outside the gene matches: 4. Germline loops: CDR1 SQVTM, CDR2 ANQGSEA. Written as DNA, the CDR3 is TGCAGCGTTCAAGGACAGGGGGGTAATTCACCCCTCCACTTT. This encodes CSVQGQGGNSPLHF.

This chain joins TRBV6-1 and TRBJ2-7; maybe TRBD1 (5 bases). V shed 2 bases and J shed 3 bases, with 14 bases lying between them. CDR3 length: 15 residues. Germline V gene lookup returns CDR1 MNHNS and CDR2 SASEGT. CDR3 protein: CASSELEQEFYEQYF. In DNA, the CDR3 is TGTGCCAGCAGTGAATTGGAACAGGAGTTCTACGAGCAGTACTTC.

V and J are TRBV5-1 and TRBJ2-1, with 7 bases identical to TRBD2. Germline V gives CDR1 SGHRS, CDR2 YFSETQ. The CDR3 spans 11 residues. Trimming cost V 4 bases and J 15 bases; bases outside gene matches: 7. Here the CDR3 DNA reads TGCGCCAGCAGCGAAACTAGCGTCTCGTTCTTC. Translated: CASSETSVSFF.

The chain couples TRBV4-1 to TRBJ2-1; 12 bases line up with TRBD2. V dropped 6 bases and J dropped 4; count of bases not matched to a gene: 7. The CDR3 extends over 16 amino acids. Germline loops: CDR1 MGHRA, CDR2 YSYEKL. This CDR3 is CASRTDTSGRYNEQFF. The DNA for the CDR3 is TGCGCCAGCAGGACGGATACTAGCGGGAGGTACAATGAGCAGTTCTTC.

V is TRBV19 and J is TRBJ1-3, with TRBD1 identical over 8 bases. V was pared by 8 bases and J by 4 bases, with 7 bases of the junction left unmatched. CDR1 and CDR2 from the germline V gene are LNHDA and SQIVND (reference sequence). CDR3 length equals 14 residues. The CDR3 loop reads CASVDRAGGNTIYF. The CDR3 DNA reads TGTGCCAGTGTGGACAGGGCTGGGGGAAACACCATATATTTT.

The rearrangement links TRBV9 to TRBJ2-7, with 7 bases lining up with TRBD2. Germline CDR1 is SGDLS and CDR2 is YYNGEE. V dropped 4 bases and J dropped 2; count of bases not matched to a gene: 9. This CDR3 has 15 amino acids. In DNA, the CDR3 is TGTGCCAGCAGCATCAGACTAGCCCCCGCCTACGAGCAGTACTTC. Protein sequence: CASSIRLAPAYEQYF. Variable domain in full (rest from reference TRBV9 and TRBJ2-7): DSGVTQTPKHLITATGQRVTLRCSPRSGDLSVYWYQQSLDQGLQFLIQYYNGEERAKGNILERFSAQQFPDLHSELNLSSLELGDSALYFCASSIRLAPAYEQYFGPGTRLTVT.

In its sample, this clone was seen a few times. This chain connects TRBV24-1 to TRBJ2-5, with a tentative D call TRBD2 (5 bases). Trimming pared 4 bases from V and 7 bases from J, leaving 12 bases between. Per germline, CDR1 KGHDR and CDR2 SFDVKD. The CDR3 contains 13 residues. The CDR3 DNA reads TGTGCCACCAGTGACGGGGTCATGGGGACCCAGTACTTC. It codes for CATSDGVMGTQYF.

The chain carries TRBV28 and TRBJ1-1; a weak D match, TRBD1 (5 bases). The V gene's germline CDR1 is MDHEN and CDR2 SYDVKM. The CDR3 is 15 amino acids. V dropped 4 bases and J dropped 1 base, with 13 bases sitting between them. This CDR3 reads CASSSPGNPNTEAFF. DNA of the CDR3: TGTGCCAGCAGTTCCCCAGGGAATCCGAACACTGAAGCTTTCTTT.

V and J are TRBV7-2 and TRBJ1-2; D perhaps matches TRBD1 (6 bases). The germline gives CDR1 SGHTA, CDR2 FQGNSA. This CDR3 region has 12 residues. Trimming removed 4 bases at V and 6 bases at J, with 9 bases between. The CDR3 region is CASSSRTDGYTF. The DNA of the CDR3 is TGTGCCAGCAGCTCCCGGACAGATGGCTACACCTTC.